This is a list of T cell receptor beta chains from one sample in a study of blood T cell repertoires in COVID-19. Method: immunoSEQ multiplex PCR; TCRdb's copy keeps in-frame clones and lacks some. The sample consists of about 190,000 clones, roughly 90% of them appearing once. Sequencing was performed on peripheral blood. These receptors all stem from a woman in her 40s who had recovered from COVID-19. Each CDR3 is given with its conserved first and last residue. Each record gives: CDR3 protein, CDR3 DNA, J gene, V gene, D gene, clone size. D genes are given only for firm matches. Only some rows state a clone size, as once, few, many or a class for expanded clones.

CASSQEAVGYTF | TGTGCCAGCAGCCAAGAGGCTGTTGGCTACACCTTC | TRBJ1-2 | TRBV3-1/TRBV3-2 | - | -
CACGGQGHTEAFF | TGTGCCTGTGGAGGCCAGGGGCACACTGAAGCTTTCTTT | TRBJ1-1 | TRBV30 | - | -
CASSMIIAEDTQYF | TGTGCCAGTAGTATGATTATAGCGGAAGATACGCAGTATTTT | TRBJ2-3 | TRBV19 | - | -
CASSPLSKTSANEQFF | TGTGCCAGCAGCCCGCTCTCAAAAACGAGTGCGAATGAGCAGTTCTTC | TRBJ2-1 | TRBV11-2 | - | -
CSASPTSGTYEQYF | TGCAGTGCTAGTCCGACTAGCGGGACCTACGAGCAGTACTTC | TRBJ2-7 | TRBV20-1 | TRBD2 | -
CASSLKGQMNTEAFF | TGTGCCAGCAGCTTAAAGGGACAGATGAACACTGAAGCTTTCTTT | TRBJ1-1 | TRBV7-8 | TRBD1 | -
CASSLGAENTEAFF | TGTGCCAGCAGCTTAGGAGCTGAGAACACTGAAGCTTTCTTT | TRBJ1-1 | TRBV7-2 | - | once
CASSYVGGNEQFF | TGTGCCAGCAGTTACGTCGGGGGAAATGAGCAGTTCTTC | TRBJ2-1 | TRBV6-5 | - | -
CASSRATGKTSSYEQYF | TGCGCCAGCAGCCGGGCGACGGGAAAAACGAGCTCCTACGAGCAGTACTTC | TRBJ2-7 | TRBV5-1 | - | -
CASSFPREGGNTIYF | TGCGCCAGCAGCTTCCCAAGGGAGGGAGGAAACACCATATATTTT | TRBJ1-3 | TRBV5-1 | - | -
CASSEGARSGNTIYF | TGTGCCAGCAGTGAAGGGGCACGCTCTGGAAACACCATATATTTT | TRBJ1-3 | TRBV2 | - | -
CASKQGTALGYEQYF | TGTGCCAGCAAACAAGGGACAGCCTTGGGGTACGAGCAGTACTTC | TRBJ2-7 | TRBV7-8 | TRBD1 | once
CASSLPGGRRDEQFF | TGTGCCAGCAGTCTACCAGGGGGCCGGAGGGATGAGCAGTTCTTC | TRBJ2-1 | TRBV6-2/TRBV6-3 | TRBD1 | -
CASSLGAGAIGELFF | TGTGCCAGCAGTTTAGGGGCAGGGGCGATCGGGGAGCTGTTTTTT | TRBJ2-2 | TRBV27 | - | -
CASSTGIPYGYTF | TGTGCCAGCAGCACCGGGATACCTTATGGCTACACCTTC | TRBJ1-2 | TRBV12-3/TRBV12-4 | - | -
CASSQEQVSSYEQYF | TGCGCCAGCAGCCAAGAGCAGGTGAGCTCCTACGAGCAGTACTTC | TRBJ2-7 | TRBV4-1 | - | -
CASSRDRGFIQPQHF | TGTGCCAGCAGTCGTGACAGGGGGTTTATTCAGCCCCAGCATTTT | TRBJ1-5 | TRBV28 | TRBD1 | -
CAISSDREAGYGYTF | TGTGCCATCAGCTCCGACAGGGAAGCAGGCTATGGCTACACCTTC | TRBJ1-2 | TRBV10-3 | TRBD1 | -
CASGSGQKEGEKLFF | TGTGCTAGTGGTTCCGGACAGAAGGAAGGGGAAAAACTGTTTTTT | TRBJ1-4 | TRBV12-5 | - | -
CASSRLIAGSSYEQYF | TGTGCCAGTAGCCGCCTTATTGCGGGGAGCTCCTACGAGCAGTACTTC | TRBJ2-7 | TRBV19 | - | -
CASSESLKRSYNEQFF | TGCGCCAGCAGTGAGTCCCTTAAGAGGTCCTACAATGAGCAGTTCTTC | TRBJ2-1 | TRBV10-1 | - | -
CASTSWTGELFF | TGTGCCAGCACTAGCTGGACCGGGGAGCTGTTTTTT | TRBJ2-2 | TRBV28 | - | -
CASSPSGRASGEQFF | TGTGCCAGCAGCCCTAGCGGGAGGGCCTCGGGTGAGCAGTTCTTC | TRBJ2-1 | TRBV7-2 | TRBD2 | -
CASRERYRLNTEAFF | TGTGCCAGCAGGGAGAGATATCGGTTGAACACTGAAGCTTTCTTT | TRBJ1-1 | TRBV6-5 | - | few
CASSSTSSEYF | TGTGCCAGCAGTTCGACCTCTAGCGAGTACTTC | TRBJ2-7 | TRBV6-2/TRBV6-3 | - | -
CASSWDRTIQETQYF | TGTGCCAGCAGTTGGGACAGGACAATCCAAGAGACCCAGTACTTC | TRBJ2-5 | TRBV6-5 | TRBD1 | -
CASSLSQGGGETQYF | TGTGCCAGCAGTTTGTCCCAGGGTGGTGGGGAGACCCAGTACTTC | TRBJ2-5 | TRBV6-5 | - | -
CASSQDVTSGRLKGEQYF | TGCGCCAGCAGCCAAGACGTTACTAGCGGGAGACTTAAGGGCGAGCAGTACTTC | TRBJ2-7 | TRBV4-1 | TRBD2 | -
CATSGGTLETDEQFF | TGTGCCACCAGTGGAGGGACACTTGAGACCGATGAGCAGTTCTTC | TRBJ2-1 | TRBV24-1 | - | -
CASSPPGQGRNIQYF | TGTGCCAGCTCACCACCGGGACAGGGAAGGAACATTCAGTACTTC | TRBJ2-4 | TRBV18 | TRBD1 | -
CASSLSGGDSSYNEQFF | TGTGCCAGCAGCCTTAGCGGGGGGGATAGCTCCTACAATGAGCAGTTCTTC | TRBJ2-1 | TRBV9 | TRBD2 | -
CASSLVVRGGNTIYF | TGTGCCAGCAGCTTAGTAGTTAGGGGGGGAAACACCATATATTTT | TRBJ1-3 | TRBV7-2 | - | -
CASSPPPGGLGNEQFF | TGTGCCAGCAGCCCTCCCCCGGGAGGGTTGGGGAATGAGCAGTTCTTC | TRBJ2-1 | TRBV7-2 | TRBD2 | -
CASSQTSSYNEQFF | TGTGCCAGCAGTCAAACTAGTAGCTACAATGAGCAGTTCTTC | TRBJ2-1 | TRBV6-2/TRBV6-3 | - | -
CASSLGARTEAFF | TGTGCCAGCAGTTTAGGGGCGCGCACTGAAGCTTTCTTT | TRBJ1-1 | TRBV27 | - | -
CASSYYTIYF | TGTGCCAGTAGTTATTACACCATATATTTT | TRBJ1-3 | TRBV19 | - | -
CASTRGDNKGETQYF | TGTGCCAGCACCCGAGGGGACAACAAAGGGGAGACCCAGTACTTC | TRBJ2-5 | TRBV6-5 | - | -
CASRPREIYEQYF | TGTGCCAGCAGGCCTAGGGAGATCTACGAGCAGTACTTC | TRBJ2-7 | TRBV7-9 | - | -
CASSVADRGHGYTF | TGTGCCAGCAGCGTAGCGGACAGGGGGCATGGCTACACCTTC | TRBJ1-2 | TRBV9 | TRBD1 | few
CASSKLGQGSSYEQYF | TGTGCCAGCAGCAAATTGGGACAGGGGAGCTCCTACGAGCAGTACTTC | TRBJ2-7 | TRBV21-1 | - | -
CASSLTGFGGANVLTF | TGTGCCAGCAGTCTCACAGGGTTTGGTGGGGCCAACGTCCTGACTTTC | TRBJ2-6 | TRBV6-2/TRBV6-3 | - | -
CASSWDSFSGNTIYF | TGTGCCAGCAGCTGGGACAGTTTCTCTGGAAACACCATATATTTT | TRBJ1-3 | TRBV6-2/TRBV6-3 | TRBD1 | -
CASSIGLAGLLQETQYF | TGTGCCAGTAGTATCGGGCTAGCGGGCTTACTCCAAGAGACCCAGTACTTC | TRBJ2-5 | TRBV19 | TRBD2 | -
CASSPPSTAGNTIYF | TGTGCCAGCTCACCACCATCTACAGCTGGAAACACCATATATTTT | TRBJ1-3 | TRBV18 | - | -
CASSRHLYTDTQYF | TGTGCCAGCAGCCGACATCTGTACACAGATACGCAGTATTTT | TRBJ2-3 | TRBV3-1/TRBV3-2 | - | -
CASSLAAGAFLNEQFF | TGTGCCAGCAGCTTGGCCGCGGGAGCCTTCTTGAATGAGCAGTTCTTC | TRBJ2-1 | TRBV5-6 | TRBD2 | -
CASSVRGQGNTEAFF | TGTGCCAGCAGTGTGAGGGGACAGGGGAACACTGAAGCTTTCTTT | TRBJ1-1 | TRBV27 | TRBD1 | -
CASSYQAGGPANEQFF | TGTGCCAGCAGTTATCAAGCGGGAGGACCGGCAAATGAGCAGTTCTTC | TRBJ2-1 | TRBV6-5 | TRBD2 | -
CASSSGLAGGVNEQFF | TGTGCCAGCAGCTCCGGACTAGCGGGAGGAGTAAATGAGCAGTTCTTC | TRBJ2-1 | TRBV7-3 | TRBD2 | -
CASSLAGGGNEKLFF | TGTGCCAGCAGCTTAGCCGGCGGCGGTAATGAAAAACTGTTTTTT | TRBJ1-4 | TRBV11-2 | - | -
CASSPGTATYEQYF | TGTGCCAGCAGCCCCGGGACAGCCACCTACGAGCAGTACTTC | TRBJ2-7 | TRBV27 | TRBD1 | -
CASSWGAENTGELFF | TGCGCCAGCAGTTGGGGAGCGGAGAACACCGGGGAGCTGTTTTTT | TRBJ2-2 | TRBV4-3 | - | -
CASSPAVYSNQPQHF | TGTGCCAGCAGCCCCGCCGTCTATAGCAATCAGCCCCAGCATTTT | TRBJ1-5 | TRBV6-5 | - | -
CASSEQGLSNQPQHF | TGTGCCAGCAGTGAGCAGGGATTGAGCAATCAGCCCCAGCATTTT | TRBJ1-5 | TRBV6-1 | - | -
CASSLPSGLNGPQHF | TGTGCCAGCAGTTTACCCTCCGGACTAAATGGGCCCCAGCATTTT | TRBJ1-5 | TRBV28 | - | -
CASSLALDTDLASSYGYTF | TGCGCCAGCAGCTTGGCCTTGGACACGGACCTAGCGAGTAGTTATGGCTACACCTTC | TRBJ1-2 | TRBV5-1 | - | -
CASSQVGETQYF | TGTGCCAGCAGCCAGGTCGGAGAGACCCAGTACTTC | TRBJ2-5 | TRBV6-5 | - | -
CASRSLQGFSGNTIYF | TGTGCCAGCAGGTCCCTTCAGGGTTTCTCTGGAAACACCATATATTTT | TRBJ1-3 | TRBV27 | - | -